The rows below give T cell receptor beta chains drawn from one sample of a study of T cell responses to AZD1222 COVID-19 vaccine. TCRdb's copy holds only in-frame clones and misses some; the assay was immunoSEQ multiplex PCR. The sample shows some 60,000 clones, roughly 87% of them seen only once. The sample in question was peripheral blood, obtained 28 days after the second AZD1222 dose. All receptors come from an adult who received the AZD1222 COVID-19 vaccine. Both conserved end residues are part of each CDR3. Fields, in order: clone size, D gene, CDR3 length, J gene, V gene, CDR3 DNA, CDR3 protein. A D gene is named only where the DNA matches it firmly. Size is stated for part of the rows, as once, few or many counts, or as a class when the clone is expanded.

once,TRBD2,15,TRBJ2-1,TRBV5-8,TGTGCCAGCAGCCCTATTAGCGGGAGCCACAATGAGCAGTTCTTC,CASSPISGSHNEQFF
NA,NA,15,TRBJ2-7,TRBV5-1,TGCGCCAGCAGCTTGGATGTACAAGGCTCCTACGAGCAGTACTTC,CASSLDVQGSYEQYF
NA,NA,14,TRBJ1-2,TRBV14,TGTGCCAGCAGCCAAGTCCGGGGTATGGATGGCTACACCTTC,CASSQVRGMDGYTF
NA,NA,13,TRBJ2-1,TRBV15,TGTGCCACCAGCAACCTACTTGGCAATGAGCAGTTCTTC,CATSNLLGNEQFF
NA,TRBD1,14,TRBJ1-6,TRBV3-1/TRBV3-2,TGTGCCAGCAGCCCGAGGACAGGGAATTCACCCCTCCACTTT,CASSPRTGNSPLHF
NA,TRBD2,13,TRBJ2-7,TRBV27,TGTGCCAGCAGTCAGGGACTAGCGTACGAGCAGTACTTC,CASSQGLAYEQYF
NA,TRBD1,14,TRBJ2-7,TRBV6-5,TGTGCCAGCAGCCCCGGGACAGGTCGCTACGAGCAGTACTTC,CASSPGTGRYEQYF
NA,TRBD1,13,TRBJ2-7,TRBV2,TGTGCCAGCAGCAGGACAGGGGGCTACGAGCAGTACTTC,CASSRTGGYEQYF
NA,NA,14,TRBJ1-1,TRBV18,TGTGCCAGCTCACCGGACAGTGTGAACACTGAAGCTTTCTTT,CASSPDSVNTEAFF
NA,TRBD2,19,TRBJ2-7,TRBV4-2,TGTGCCAGCAGCCAAGGACTAGCGGGGGTTCTGCCGCCACCCTACGAGCAGTACTTC,CASSQGLAGVLPPPYEQYF
NA,NA,14,TRBJ2-3,TRBV24-1,TGTGCCACCAGTGATTCCCTGTCCCATAAGAAGCAGTATTTT,CATSDSLSHKKQYF
NA,NA,15,TRBJ1-1,TRBV7-9,TGTGCCAGCAGCTTAGGTACGGAGAAGAACACTGAAGCTTTCTTT,CASSLGTEKNTEAFF
NA,NA,14,TRBJ1-2,TRBV5-4,TGTGCCAGCAGCCACCCCTCCACCTCCTATGGCTACACCTTC,CASSHPSTSYGYTF
once,NA,16,TRBJ2-5,TRBV5-4,TGTGCCAGCAGCTTAGGCCGGGACCCATCTCCGAAGACCCAGTACTTC,CASSLGRDPSPKTQYF
NA,NA,17,TRBJ2-6,TRBV15,TGTGCCACCAGCAGAGTAAGGCAAAGCTCTGGGGCCAACGTCCTGACTTTC,CATSRVRQSSGANVLTF
NA,TRBD2,14,TRBJ2-3,TRBV10-3,TGTGCCACGATGCGGGGGGGCGGTTCAGATACGCAGTATTTT,CATMRGGGSDTQYF
NA,NA,16,TRBJ2-6,TRBV11-2,TGTGCCAGCAGCCTACGACCGAACTCTGGGGCCAACGTCCTGACTTTC,CASSLRPNSGANVLTF
NA,TRBD1,13,TRBJ1-1,TRBV29-1,TGCAGCTTCGGGACAGGGCTGAACACTGAAGCTTTCTTT,CSFGTGLNTEAFF
NA,TRBD1,15,TRBJ1-2,TRBV30,TGTGCCTGGAGTGTACAGGGTGCAGGGGGCTATGGCTACACCTTC,CAWSVQGAGGYGYTF
once,NA,13,TRBJ2-5,TRBV10-1,TGCGCCAGCTCTGCTGGGGGAGGCGAGACCCAGTACTTC,CASSAGGGETQYF
NA,TRBD2,15,TRBJ2-3,TRBV7-6,TGTGCCAGCAGCCAATCCCTAGCGGGAGCAGATACGCAGTATTTT,CASSQSLAGADTQYF
NA,TRBD2,14,TRBJ2-5,TRBV12-5,TGTGCTAGTGGTCCCGGACTAGCGGGAGAGACCCAGTACTTC,CASGPGLAGETQYF
NA,NA,13,TRBJ1-5,TRBV12-3/TRBV12-4,TGTGCCAGCAGTTTAGCAGGGAATCAGCCCCAGCATTTT,CASSLAGNQPQHF
NA,TRBD2,14,TRBJ2-1,TRBV2,TGTGCCAGCAGTGAAGCAGGGAGAGCGGGGGGGGTGTTCTTC,CASSEAGRAGGVFF
NA,TRBD1,15,TRBJ2-5,TRBV18,TGTGCCAGCTCACCCGAGGGGGCATTTCAAGAGACCCAGTACTTC,CASSPEGAFQETQYF
NA,NA,17,TRBJ2-2,TRBV5-6,TGTGCCAGCAGCTCACGGGGACTACAGGGATGGACCGGGGAGCTGTTTTTT,CASSSRGLQGWTGELFF
NA,TRBD2,14,TRBJ2-7,TRBV4-1,TGCGCCAGCAGCCAAGTGACTAGCGTTCGCGAGCAGTACTTC,CASSQVTSVREQYF